This entry features one T cell receptor beta chain sequence. Clones were sequenced by immunoSEQ multiplex PCR, and TCRdb holds only the in-frame ones, with some missing. The table records some 77,000 clones, just over 90% of them present only once. This record comes from a study of T cell changes during pregnancy in multiple sclerosis. The sequence was obtained from a female donor in good health, enrolled as a control in a pregnancy study. This sample comprised peripheral blood, obtained in the second trimester of pregnancy.

The CDR3 nucleotides are TGTGCCAGCAGTGAAGCGGACAGGATGGCCTACGAGCAGTACTTC. Its translation is CASSEADRMAYEQYF. V usage is TRBV6-1 and J usage is TRBJ2-7; 7 bases agree with TRBD1. This CDR3 has 15 amino acids. V was clipped by 0 bases and J by 2 bases; unmatched bases: 4. Germline values: CDR1 MNHNS, CDR2 SASEGT.